Detailed here is one TCR beta chain. Its cognate antigen is unknown. This entry belongs to a study of vaccination effects on CD4 cells after COVID-19. Upon completion of 10 days in culture, CD4+ T cells were isolated. Two doses of BNT162b2 or mRNA-1273 vaccine were administered to participants. Generated by immunoSEQ multiplex PCR, the TCRdb table keeps only in-frame clones and is missing some. The sample holds approximately 37,000 clones, more than 65% seen once. The TCR sequence derives from a human donor who received a COVID-19 vaccine. The sequenced sample was CD4+ T cells from PBMCs cultured without peptide, obtained after COVID-19 vaccination.

The CDR3 bases are TGTGCCAGCAGCAGATCGACAGGGGAGGTTCATGGCTACACCTTC. It translates to CASSRSTGEVHGYTF. V and J are TRBV7-8 and TRBJ1-2; 8 nucleotides agree with TRBD1. The CDR3 contains 15 residues. Trimming took 5 bases from V and 6 from J; bases not matched to a gene: 11. CDR1 is SGHVS and CDR2 is FQNEAQ in the germline V gene.